The 18 T cell receptor beta chains in this list originate from one sample, sequenced in a study of blood T cell repertoires in COVID-19. Sequencing used immunoSEQ multiplex PCR; TCRdb keeps in-frame clones, though not all of them. The repertoire holds roughly 200,000 clones, with about nine tenths as singletons. Sequenced sample: peripheral blood. The receptors were sampled from a man older than 75 with acute or convalescent COVID-19.

The V and J genes are TRBV9 and TRBJ1-4, with D hard to call. V was shortened by 0 bases and J by 0 bases, with 9 bases between the two germline ends. Germline CDR1 SGDLS, CDR2 YYNGEE. This CDR3 is built from 16 residues. The CDR3 here is CASSVGPGTTNEKLFF. The CDR3 bases are TGTGCCAGCAGCGTAGGCCCGGGTACAACTAATGAAAAACTGTTTTTT.

This chain links TRBV7-9 with TRBJ1-6, with 7 positions matching TRBD1. This CDR3 has 12 residues. V lost 8 bases, J lost 9 bases, and 4 bases stayed unmatched. Germline CDR1 and CDR2: SEHNR and FQNEAQ (reference sequence). The CDR3, as DNA: TGTGCCAGCCGGGACAGTCTTTCACCCCTCCACTTT. Its translation is CASRDSLSPLHF.

This sequence joins TRBV7-3 and TRBJ2-7; tentative D call: TRBD2 (5 bases). The CDR3 runs 15 residues. Deletions cut 2 bases from V and 0 bases from J, with 11 bases between. Germline-derived CDR1 and CDR2 are SGHTA and FQGTGA. CDR3 loop: CASSLDYSSSYEQYF. The CDR3 DNA is TGTGCCAGCAGCTTAGACTACTCCAGCTCCTACGAGCAGTACTTC.

V and J are TRBV18 and TRBJ2-7; 14 nucleotides match TRBD2. Germline CDR1 KGHSH, CDR2 LQKENI. This CDR3 comprises 15 residues. The V and J ends lost 6 bases and 4 bases, in that order; junction bases with no gene match: 5. Here the CDR3 reads CASSLGLAGEYEQYF. The CDR3 DNA sequence: TGTGCCAGCTCCCTGGGACTAGCGGGGGAATACGAGCAGTACTTC.

This clone was seen a single time. The genes are TRBV7-8 and TRBJ2-7; 7 bases align to TRBD1. The CDR3 sequence is 14 residues long. Germline values: CDR1 SGHVS, CDR2 FQNEAQ. V shed 2 bases, J shed 3 bases, and the junction held 4 bases outside the gene matches. The CDR3 DNA sequence: TGTGCCAGCAGCTTAAGGGACAGTAGCTACGAGCAGTACGTC. Its translation is CASSLRDSSYEQYV.

The chain carries TRBV19 and TRBJ2-6, with 10 bases matching TRBD1. V trimming: 8 bases; J trimming: 0 bases; junction bases outside the gene matches: 7. Germline lookup yields CDR1 LNHDA and CDR2 SQIVND (reference sequence). CDR3 length: 17 amino acids. The CDR3 nucleotides are TGTGCCAGTTGTGTCGGGACAGGGGTCTCTGGGGCCAACGTCCTGACTTTC. It encodes CASCVGTGVSGANVLTF. The variable domain in full, with the rest retrieved from reference TRBV19 and TRBJ2-6, is DGGITQSPKYLFRKEGQNVTLSCEQNLNHDAMYWYRQDPGQGLRLIYYSQIVNDFQKGDIAEGYSVSREKKESFPLTVTSAQKNPTAFYLCASCVGTGVSGANVLTFGAGSRLTVL.

The V and J genes are TRBV5-4 and TRBJ2-2; 8 bases align to TRBD1. V lost 4 bases to trimming and J lost 6 bases; unmatched junction nucleotides: 11. Germline-derived CDR1 and CDR2 are SGHNT and YYREEE (reference sequence). The CDR3 extends over 16 amino acids. CDR3 protein: CASSRQGAQLSGELFF. The CDR3 bases are TGTGCCAGCAGCCGTCAGGGGGCGCAGCTATCCGGGGAGCTGTTTTTT.

The chain joins TRBV5-6 to TRBJ1-5; D remains ambiguous. CDR3 length: 14 amino acids. Trimming left V 1 base short and J 0 bases short, with 5 bases between. Germline V gene lookup returns CDR1 SGHDT and CDR2 YYEEEE. Here the CDR3 DNA reads TGTGCCAGCAGCTTGCGTTATAGCAATCAGCCCCAGCATTTT. It is translated as CASSLRYSNQPQHF.

V usage is TRBV11-2 and J usage is TRBJ2-7, with 8 bases aligning to TRBD2. V was pared by 5 bases and J by 2 bases, with 14 bases of the junction left unmatched. The CDR3 length is 17 residues. Germline CDR1 reads SGHAT; CDR2 reads FQNNGV. CDR3 DNA sequence: TGTGCCAGCAGCCATACCTCAATAGCGGGACCTCCCTACGAGCAGTACGTC. Encoded protein: CASSHTSIAGPPYEQYV.

This clone appeared once. The chain links TRBV9 to TRBJ2-3; D is perhaps TRBD2 (6 bases). Between the trimmed V and J ends, which lost 1 base and 0 bases, there was a span of 9 bases. Germline loops: CDR1 SGDLS, CDR2 YYNGEE. This CDR3 is 15 amino acids long. The CDR3 protein is CASSVMSGSTDTQYF. The DNA of the CDR3 is TGTGCCAGCAGCGTAATGAGCGGGAGCACAGATACGCAGTATTTT.

Remarks on this clone: Other nucleotide sequences from this sample produce the same CDR3. V and J are TRBV25-1 and TRBJ1-5, with 10 bases aligning to TRBD1. This CDR3 region has 13 residues. V lost 6 bases to trimming and J lost 4 bases; unmatched junction nucleotides: 0. Germline CDR1 reads MGHDK; CDR2 reads SYGVNS. CDR3 DNA sequence: TGTGCCAGCAGGGGACAGGGGAATCAGCCCCAGCATTTT. Encoded protein: CASRGQGNQPQHF. Complete variable domain (other parts from reference TRBV25-1 and TRBJ1-5): EADIYQTPRYLVIGTGKKITLECSQTMGHDKMYWYQQDPGMELHLIHYSYGVNSTEKGDLSSESTVSRIRTEHFPLTLESARPSHTSQYLCASRGQGNQPQHFGDGTRLSIL.

This clone was detected a few times. The V call is TRBV30, the J call TRBJ2-1; 9 positions match TRBD1. This CDR3 spans 14 amino acids. Germline CDR1 reads GTSNPN; CDR2 reads SVGIG (reference sequence). Trimming took 5 bases from V and 8 from J; bases not matched to a gene: 10. This CDR3 is CAWSSGTGLYEQFF. DNA of the CDR3: TGTGCCTGGTCCTCCGGGACAGGGCTTTATGAGCAGTTCTTC.

This clone was seen a single time. The gene calls are TRBV6-2 or TRBV6-3 and TRBJ2-1; TRBD2 matches 7 bases. Germline values: CDR1 MNHEY, CDR2 SVGEGT. The CDR3 runs to 15 residues. Germline trimming cut 4 bases from V and 6 bases from J; bases unmatched to any gene: 9. The chain's CDR3 is CASSWGGSGLNEQFF. CDR3 bases: TGTGCCAGCAGTTGGGGGGGATCAGGGCTCAATGAGCAGTTCTTC.

The rearrangement joins TRBV9 to TRBJ2-7, with 11 bases lining up with TRBD1. The V gene end was trimmed by 3 bases and the J gene end by 4 bases; junction bases not matched to a gene: 18. CDR3 length equals 19 residues. Germline V gene lookup returns CDR1 SGDLS and CDR2 YYNGEE. The CDR3 protein is CASSGRADAGTGGLYEQYF. The CDR3 DNA reads as TGTGCCAGCAGCGGTAGAGCCGACGCCGGGACAGGGGGGTTATACGAGCAGTACTTC.

The chain couples TRBV28 to TRBJ2-3; a weak D match, TRBD1 (5 bases). The CDR3 totals 14 residues. Germline-derived CDR1 and CDR2 are MDHEN and SYDVKM. V was clipped by 3 bases and J by 0 bases, with 7 bases between them. CDR3 in amino acids: CASSLGLSTDTQYF. In DNA form, the CDR3 reads TGTGCCAGCAGTTTGGGGCTCAGCACAGATACGCAGTATTTT. Based on the CDR3 plus reference TRBV28 and TRBJ2-3, the full variable domain is DVKVTQSSRYLVKRTGEKVFLECVQDMDHENMFWYRQDPGLGLRLIYFSYDVKMKEKGDIPEGYSVSREKKERFSLILESASTNQTSMYLCASSLGLSTDTQYFGPGTRLTVL.

The rearrangement links TRBV21-1 to TRBJ2-1; the D call in the table, TRBD1, was not verified against the DNA. TRBV21-1 is a listed pseudogene. The CDR3 sequence is 17 residues long. DNA for the CDR3: TGTGCCAGCAGCAAATGGATGATGGACAACCCTTACAATGAGCAGTTCTTC. Translated: CASSKWMMDNPYNEQFF.

This rearrangement joins TRBV15 to TRBJ2-3; D remains ambiguous. V was shortened by 5 bases and J by 2 bases, with 20 bases between the two germline ends. The CDR3 is 17 residues long. CDR1 is LNHNV and CDR2 is YYDKDF in the germline V gene (reference sequence). This CDR3 reads CATSPLAAKPHTDTQYF. The CDR3, as DNA: TGTGCCACCAGCCCCTTAGCCGCGAAACCACACACAGATACGCAGTATTTT.

This clone was recorded only once. This chain uses TRBV7-2 with TRBJ1-4; tentatively, D is TRBD1 (5 bases). Germline V gives CDR1 SGHTA, CDR2 FQGNSA. V was clipped by 3 bases and J by 8 bases, with 10 bases between them. CDR3 size: 13 residues. Here the CDR3 reads CASSLGRREKLFF. The CDR3, as DNA: TGTGCCAGCAGCTTGGGGCGGCGGGAAAAACTGTTTTTT.